Each of the 30 T cell receptor beta chains below was sequenced from the same sample in a study of blood T cell repertoires in COVID-19. Generated by immunoSEQ multiplex PCR, the TCRdb table keeps only in-frame clones and is missing some. The sample lists 170,000 or so clones; around 89% were seen once. Sequenced sample: PBMCs or T cells enriched from blood (not recorded which). These receptors all stem from a woman between 50 and 59 years old who had recovered from COVID-19.

This clone was found a few times. The V and J genes are TRBV12-3 or TRBV12-4 and TRBJ2-1; D is uncertain. The ends were cut back, 5 bases at V and 6 bases at J, with 5 bases in the middle. The CDR3 spans 11 residues. The CDR3: CASSVFNEQFF. The CDR3 DNA follows: TGTGCCAGCAGTGTCTTCAATGAGCAGTTCTTC.

This CDR3 reads CASSHAGASTDTQYF. The DNA of the CDR3 is TGTGCCAGCAGTCATGCGGGGGCCAGCACAGATACGCAGTATTTT. The chain links TRBV27 to TRBJ2-3; D is perhaps TRBD2 (7 bases). CDR3 length: 15 amino acids. Between the trimmed V and J ends, which lost 5 bases and 0 bases, there was a span of 12 bases. Germline V gene data show CDR1 as MNHEY and CDR2 as SMNVEV (reference sequence).

The rearrangement uses TRBV3-1 (or the pseudogene TRBV3-2) and TRBJ1-5; D ambiguous. Looked up from germline, CDR1 is LGHDT and CDR2 is YNNKEL (reference sequence). The length of the CDR3 is 14 residues. V shed 1 base and J shed 1 base, with 5 bases lying between them. The CDR3 loop is CASSQAVSNQPQHF. The CDR3 coding sequence is TGTGCCAGCAGCCAAGCGGTCAGCAATCAGCCCCAGCATTTT.

This chain joins TRBV11-3 and TRBJ2-7; 8 bases are shared with TRBD1. Germline CDR1 SGHNT, CDR2 YENEEA. The CDR3 covers 15 residues. V lost 0 bases and J lost 5; bases outside the gene matches: 6. The chain's CDR3 is CASSLEAGGLNEQYF. In DNA form, the CDR3 reads TGTGCCAGCAGCTTAGAGGCAGGGGGCCTCAACGAGCAGTACTTC. The variable domain in full, completed from reference TRBV11-3 and TRBJ2-7, reads EAGVVQSPRYKIIEKKQPVAFWCNPISGHNTLYWYLQNLGQGPELLIRYENEEAVDDSQLPKDRFSAERLKGVDSTLKIQPAELGDSAVYLCASSLEAGGLNEQYFGPGTRLTVT.

The V gene is TRBV7-9, the J gene TRBJ1-2; 9 nucleotides agree with TRBD1. The CDR3 contains 14 residues. From germline, CDR1 is SEHNR and CDR2 FQNEAQ (reference sequence). The V gene end was trimmed by 4 bases and the J gene end by 2 bases; junction bases not matched to a gene: 2. CDR3 region: CASSSTGGNYGYTF. In DNA form, the CDR3 reads TGTGCCAGCAGCTCCACAGGGGGCAACTATGGCTACACCTTC. The variable domain in full, with the rest retrieved from reference TRBV7-9 and TRBJ1-2, is DTGVSQNPRHKITKRGQNVTFRCDPISEHNRLYWYRQTLGQGPEFLTYFQNEAQLEKSRLLSDRFSAERPKGSFSTLEIQRTEQGDSAMYLCASSSTGGNYGYTFGSGTRLTVV.

CDR3 loop: CASSLRGQGAYNEQFF. The CDR3 nucleotides read TGTGCCAGCAGCTTACGAGGTCAGGGGGCCTACAATGAGCAGTTCTTC. V and J are TRBV7-2 and TRBJ2-1; the match to TRBD1 covers 7 bases. The CDR3 length is 16 residues. With 2 bases clipped from V and 2 bases from J, the junction kept 6 bases outside the gene matches. CDR1 and CDR2 (germline): SGHTA, FQGNSA.

This sequence joins TRBV29-1 and TRBJ2-4; TRBD1 might be the D (6 bases). Trimming took off 6 bases at V and 6 bases at J, with 15 bases between the two ends. The CDR3 runs 13 residues. Germline CDR1 and CDR2: SQVTM and ANQGSEA. The CDR3: CSVETGRRNIQYF. The DNA of the CDR3 is TGCAGCGTGGAGACAGGCCGGCGAAACATTCAGTACTTC.

The genes are TRBV29-1 and TRBJ1-1; D possibly corresponds to TRBD1 (5 bases). Germline CDR1 reads SQVTM; CDR2 reads ANQGSEA. Deletions cut 7 bases from V and 5 bases from J, with 14 bases between. The CDR3 covers 12 residues. This chain's CDR3 is CSGTSVGTEAFF. The CDR3 DNA is TGCAGCGGGACATCCGTGGGTACTGAAGCTTTCTTT.

The chain combines TRBV27 with TRBJ2-5; 7 positions match TRBD1. This CDR3 region has 13 residues. The V gene's germline CDR1 is MNHEY and CDR2 SMNVEV (reference sequence). Trimming at V came to 8 bases and at J to 4 bases, leaving 7 bases not matched to a gene. The CDR3 region is CASQRQGRETQYF. The CDR3 DNA is TGTGCCAGCCAAAGACAGGGACGAGAGACCCAGTACTTC.

V gene TRBV12-3 or TRBV12-4 combines with J gene TRBJ2-7; a possible D gene is TRBD1 (5 bases). The CDR3 is made up of 12 amino acids. The V end lost 6 bases, the J end lost 3 bases, and 9 bases lay between the germline ends. The CDR3 spells CASSLRGYEQYF. CDR3 DNA: TGTGCCAGCAGCCTAAGGGGCTACGAGCAGTACTTC.

The J gene is TRBJ1-2, the V gene TRBV6-5, with D maybe TRBD1 (5 bases). The CDR3 covers 16 residues. The germline CDR1 and CDR2 sequences are MNHEY and SVGAGI. With 2 bases removed from V and 4 bases from J, the gap between germline ends came to 17 bases. The chain's CDR3 is CASSYADKGAIYGYTF. The CDR3 region has the DNA TGTGCCAGCAGTTACGCCGACAAAGGGGCGATCTATGGCTACACCTTC.

The rearrangement joins TRBV15 to TRBJ2-1; 14 bases fit TRBD2. The CDR3 is made up of 17 amino acids. Germline-derived CDR1 and CDR2 are LNHNV and YYDKDF (reference sequence). With V trimmed by 2 bases and J by 4 bases, 4 bases remained unmatched. The DNA of the CDR3 is TGTGCCACCAGCAGACGGACTAGCGGGGGGCCGTACAATGAGCAGTTCTTC. Protein sequence: CATSRRTSGGPYNEQFF. The entire variable domain, with the rest obtained from reference TRBV15 and TRBJ2-1, is as follows: DAMVIQNPRYQVTQFGKPVTLSCSQTLNHNVMYWYQQKSSQAPKLLFHYYDKDFNNEADTPDNFQSRRPNTSFCFLDIRSPGLGDTAMYLCATSRRTSGGPYNEQFFGPGTRLTVL.

The chain is built from TRBV27 and TRBJ2-7; TRBD1 matches at 7 bases. The J segment lost 2 bases and the V segment lost 5 bases, leaving 12 bases of the junction unmatched. The V gene's germline CDR1 is MNHEY and CDR2 SMNVEV (reference sequence). CDR3 length: 16 residues. The CDR3 DNA sequence: TGTGCCAGCAGTCCCTCGACAGGGAGAGGAACCTACGAGCAGTACTTC. Translated, it gives CASSPSTGRGTYEQYF.

The genes are TRBV9 and TRBJ1-6; D gene ambiguous. Germline V gene data show CDR1 as SGDLS and CDR2 as YYNGEE. Trimming left V 0 bases short and J 7 bases short, with 5 bases between. This CDR3 has 13 amino acids. CDR3 residues: CASSVAGNSPLHF. CDR3 sequence (DNA): TGTGCCAGCAGCGTAGCCGGGAATTCACCCCTCCACTTT.

The V and J genes are TRBV19 and TRBJ1-2; a weak D match, TRBD1 (6 bases). Germline V CDR1 and CDR2: LNHDA, SQIVND (reference sequence). This CDR3 has 15 amino acids. Deletions cut 2 bases from V and 3 bases from J, with 13 bases between. Here the CDR3 reads CASSIPRQVYYGYTF. The CDR3 DNA is TGTGCCAGTAGTATACCTCGACAGGTTTACTATGGCTACACCTTC.

This clone showed up just once. The chain has TRBV7-2 and TRBJ1-1; D unresolved. V dropped 1 base and J dropped 5 bases, with 11 bases sitting between them. The CDR3 consists of 14 residues. Germline CDR1 SGHTA, CDR2 FQGNSA. CDR3 sequence: CASSLDGGGTEAFF. The CDR3 region has the DNA TGTGCCAGCAGCTTAGACGGAGGAGGGACTGAAGCTTTCTTT.

The chain links TRBV19 to TRBJ2-5; TRBD1 matches at 8 bases. V lost 5 bases and J lost 5; bases outside the gene matches: 7. The CDR3 contains 14 residues. Germline V gives CDR1 LNHDA, CDR2 SQIVND (reference sequence). The CDR3 spells CASSVHRGSETQYF. The CDR3 bases are TGTGCCAGTAGTGTCCACAGGGGGTCCGAGACCCAGTACTTC.

This clone was found a few times. The chain employs TRBV7-8 and TRBJ2-2; D might be TRBD2 (6 bases). V lost 2 bases and J lost 7, with 11 bases in between. Per germline, CDR1 SGHVS and CDR2 FQNEAQ. This CDR3 region has 14 residues. The DNA of the CDR3 is TGTGCCAGCAGCTTAATGGGGGGTAACGGGGAGCTGTTTTTT. Amino acid sequence: CASSLMGGNGELFF.

The chain is built from TRBV3-1 (or the pseudogene TRBV3-2) and TRBJ1-1; D gene uncertain. V was pared by 0 bases and J by 4 bases, with 12 bases between. This CDR3 region has 15 residues. Germline CDR1 LGHDT, CDR2 YNNKEL (reference sequence). The CDR3 nucleotides read TGTGCCAGCAGCCAAGAAGGAGGGCTGGGCACTGAAGCTTTCTTT. Its protein product is CASSQEGGLGTEAFF.

The chain uses TRBV4-2 and TRBJ1-1; unclear D gene. V lost 0 bases to trimming and J lost 0 bases, with 2 bases between them. CDR3 length equals 13 residues. The germline gives CDR1 LGHNA, CDR2 YNFKEQ. In DNA form, the CDR3 reads TGTGCCAGCAGCCAAGACTTGAACACTGAAGCTTTCTTT. This codes for CASSQDLNTEAFF.

The chain recombines TRBV4-1 with TRBJ1-1; TRBD1 agrees at 7 bases. Unmatched junction bases numbered 1, after V lost 1 base and J lost 8 bases. Germline V gene sequence: CDR1 MGHRA, CDR2 YSYEKL. The CDR3 has 12 amino acids. This CDR3 is CASSQGDREAFF. CDR3 nucleotides: TGCGCCAGCAGCCAAGGGGACAGAGAAGCTTTCTTT.

The rearrangement uses TRBV25-1 and TRBJ2-5; D unclear. In germline, CDR1 is MGHDK, CDR2 SYGVNS. The CDR3 loop spans 13 amino acids. V shed 0 bases and J shed 5 bases, with 7 bases lying between them. The CDR3 DNA reads TGTGCCAGCAGTGAATATTCTCGGGAGACCCAGTACTTC. It encodes CASSEYSRETQYF.

The rearrangement links TRBV7-8 to TRBJ2-4; no clear D gene. CDR1 is SGHVS, CDR2 FQNEAQ, per germline. This CDR3 has 12 residues. The V gene lost 5 bases and the J gene lost 6 bases, with 8 bases spanning the gap. The CDR3, as DNA: TGTGCCAGCAGCCCGTCGGGAAACATTCAGTACTTC. Translating it yields CASSPSGNIQYF. The full variable domain, its missing parts supplied by reference TRBV7-8 and TRBJ2-4, is GAGVSQSPRYKVAKRGQDVALRCDPISGHVSLFWYQQALGQGPEFLTYFQNEAQLDKSGLPSDRFFAERPEGSVSTLKIQRTQQEDSAVYLCASSPSGNIQYFGAGTRLSVL.

The chain uses TRBV5-1 and TRBJ2-5; D may be TRBD2 (6 bases). V lost 0 bases to trimming and J lost 5 bases, with 11 bases between them. Germline V gene sequence: CDR1 SGHRS, CDR2 YFSETQ. This CDR3 is 14 amino acids long. CDR3 region: CASSLAGEGETQYF. CDR3 in DNA: TGCGCCAGCAGCTTGGCGGGGGAAGGGGAGACCCAGTACTTC. Filled out from reference TRBV5-1 and TRBJ2-5, the complete variable domain reads KAGVTQTPRYLIKTRGQQVTLSCSPISGHRSVSWYQQTPGQGLQFLFEYFSETQRNKGNFPGRFSGRQFSNSRSEMNVSTLELGDSALYLCASSLAGEGETQYFGPGTRLLVL.

As regards this clone: This CDR3 is also generated by other DNA sequences in the sample. The chain recombines TRBV3-1 (or the pseudogene TRBV3-2) with TRBJ1-2, with 12 positions matching TRBD1. Trimming took 4 bases from V and 7 from J; bases not matched to a gene: 4. CDR1 and CDR2 (germline): LGHDT, YNNKEL (reference sequence). This CDR3 contains 14 residues. The CDR3 region has the DNA TGTGCCAGCAGCCTGGGACAGGGGGCTTCTGGCTACACCTTC. It encodes CASSLGQGASGYTF.

The V call is TRBV7-2, the J call TRBJ1-5; 11 positions match TRBD1. CDR1 is SGHTA and CDR2 is FQGNSA in the germline V gene. The CDR3 has 16 amino acids. J gave up 6 bases and V 5 bases, and 9 bases lay outside the gene matches. The DNA for the CDR3 is TGTGCCAGCAGCCGGACTGGACAGGGGGCGCGTCAGCCCCAGCATTTT. Amino acid sequence: CASSRTGQGARQPQHF.

This clone was seen just once. The chain uses TRBV9 and TRBJ2-1; 12 positions agree with TRBD2. CDR1 and CDR2 from the germline V gene are SGDLS and YYNGEE. The CDR3 covers 15 residues. The J segment lost 5 bases and the V segment lost 4 bases, leaving 4 bases of the junction unmatched. The CDR3 bases are TGTGCCAGCAGCCCCGGGACTAGCGGGCACAATGAGCAGTTCTTC. As protein: CASSPGTSGHNEQFF.

The CDR3 protein is CASSFHAGRRTSNYGYTF. The CDR3 DNA sequence: TGTGCCAGCAGTTTCCATGCGGGCAGGAGAACCTCTAACTATGGCTACACCTTC. The chain recombines TRBV27 with TRBJ1-2; no definite D call. This CDR3 has 18 amino acids. Germline V gives CDR1 MNHEY, CDR2 SMNVEV (reference sequence). V gave up 3 bases and J gave up 0 bases, with 20 bases separating them.

CDR3 region: CASSSPVYQPQHF. The CDR3 nucleotides are TGTGCCAGCAGTTCCCCCGTTTATCAGCCCCAGCATTTT. The rearrangement joins TRBV6-2 or TRBV6-3 to TRBJ1-5; D is undetermined. CDR3 length: 13 residues. The V gene lost 4 bases and the J gene lost 5 bases, with 9 bases spanning the gap. The germline V gene has CDR1 MNHEY and CDR2 SVGEGT.

In DNA, the CDR3 is TGCGCCAGCAGCCGGGGGCTCACCGGGGAGCTGTTTTTT. Translating it yields CASSRGLTGELFF. The chain employs TRBV4-1 and TRBJ2-2, with D tentatively TRBD1 (6 bases). Germline V CDR1 and CDR2: MGHRA, YSYEKL. This CDR3 has 13 amino acids. V shed 4 bases and J shed 4 bases, with 7 bases lying between them.